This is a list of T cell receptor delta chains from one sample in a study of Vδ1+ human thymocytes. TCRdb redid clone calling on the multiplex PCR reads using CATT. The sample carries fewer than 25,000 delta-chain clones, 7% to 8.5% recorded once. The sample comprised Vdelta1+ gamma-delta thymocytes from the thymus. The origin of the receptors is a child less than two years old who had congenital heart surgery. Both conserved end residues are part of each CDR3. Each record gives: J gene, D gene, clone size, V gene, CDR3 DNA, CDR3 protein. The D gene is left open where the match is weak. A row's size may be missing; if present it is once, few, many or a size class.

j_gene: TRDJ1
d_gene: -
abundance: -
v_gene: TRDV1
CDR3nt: TGTGCTCTTGGGGGCCTAGGCTACGTGAGCCAGTACACCGATAAACTCATCTTT
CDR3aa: CALGGLGYVSQYTDKLIF

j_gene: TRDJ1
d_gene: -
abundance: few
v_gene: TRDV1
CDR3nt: TGTGCTCTTGGGGAAGCCACCACCCCCGATCCTACGATAGATGAGGTCCTAGCTTACACCGATAAACTCATCTTT
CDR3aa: CALGEATTPDPTIDEVLAYTDKLIF

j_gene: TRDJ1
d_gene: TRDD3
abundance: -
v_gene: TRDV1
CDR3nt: TGTGCTCTTGGAATAGGTGATTTTGGGGGATACCCGTACACCGATAAACTCATCTTT
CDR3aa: CALGIGDFGGYPYTDKLIF

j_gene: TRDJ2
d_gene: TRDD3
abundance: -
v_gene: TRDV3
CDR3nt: TGTGCCCCCCGAGGGGATACGAGAACAGCACAACTCTTCTTT
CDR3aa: CAPRGDTRTAQLFF

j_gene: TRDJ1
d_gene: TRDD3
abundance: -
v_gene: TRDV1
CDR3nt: TGTGCTCTTGGGGACCTGGGGGGCGGGCTCGATAAACTCATCTTT
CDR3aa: CALGDLGGGLDKLIF

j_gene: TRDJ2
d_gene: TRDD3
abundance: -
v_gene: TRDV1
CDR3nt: TGTGCTCTTGGGAAACCTATACTGGGGGATATAGGCAAGGATAGGACAGCACAACTCTTCTTT
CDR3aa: CALGKPILGDIGKDRTAQLFF

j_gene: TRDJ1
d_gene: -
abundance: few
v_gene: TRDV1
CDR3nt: TGTGCTCTTGGGGAGTATCCCAGGGGAGATAAACTCATCTTT
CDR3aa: CALGEYPRGDKLIF

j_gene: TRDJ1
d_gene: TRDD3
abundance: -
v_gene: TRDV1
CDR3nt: TGTGCTCTTGGGGCGGCCTTCATCCCGGGGGATACGCGGTACACCGATAAACTCATCTTT
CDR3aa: CALGAAFIPGDTRYTDKLIF

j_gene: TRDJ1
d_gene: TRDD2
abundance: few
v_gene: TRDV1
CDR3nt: TGTGCTCTTGGGGCATTCCTTCCTAACGTCCCCGTTGGGTCGTACACCGATAAACTCATCTTT
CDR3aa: CALGAFLPNVPVGSYTDKLIF

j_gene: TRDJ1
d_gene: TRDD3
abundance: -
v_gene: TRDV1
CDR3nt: TGTGCTCTTGGGAAGGGTGCGCGACTGGGGGATATGGGCGATAAACTCATCTTT
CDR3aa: CALGKGARLGDMGDKLIF

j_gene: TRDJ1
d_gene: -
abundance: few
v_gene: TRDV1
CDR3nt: TGTGCTCTTGGGGAACCCTATAAACTCATCTTT
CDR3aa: CALGEPYKLIF

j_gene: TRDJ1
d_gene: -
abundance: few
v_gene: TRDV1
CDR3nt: TGTGCTCTTGGGAGCCGACCTTCCTACGCGGGGGATATGGATGCCCATAAACTCATCTTT
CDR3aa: CALGSRPSYAGDMDAHKLIF

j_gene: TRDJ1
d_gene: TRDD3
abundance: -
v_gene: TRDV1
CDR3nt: TGTGCTCTTGGGGCCCCCTCCCTTCCTACGGAACTGGGGGATACTGGAGTTATGGATAAACTCATCTTT
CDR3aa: CALGAPSLPTELGDTGVMDKLIF

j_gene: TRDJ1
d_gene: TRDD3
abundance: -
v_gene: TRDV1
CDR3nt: TGTGCTCTTGGGGAACGGTCCCTCACTACGTTGATGGGGGATACGGGAGATAAACTCATCTTT
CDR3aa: CALGERSLTTLMGDTGDKLIF

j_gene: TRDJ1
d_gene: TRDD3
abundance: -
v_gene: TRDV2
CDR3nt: TGTGCCTGTGCCGCCCGGGGGATACGCAAAGATGAACTCATCTTT
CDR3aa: CACAARGIRKDELIF

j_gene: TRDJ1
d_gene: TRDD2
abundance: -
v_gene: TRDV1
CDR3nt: TGTGCTCTTGGGGAACTGTTCGGGCTTCCTACGGTACTGGGAGAGGGTAAACTCATCTTT
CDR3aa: CALGELFGLPTVLGEGKLIF

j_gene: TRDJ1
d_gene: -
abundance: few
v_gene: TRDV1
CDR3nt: TGTGCTCTTGGGATGATTCCTACGACTGGGAAACTCATCTTT
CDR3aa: CALGMIPTTGKLIF

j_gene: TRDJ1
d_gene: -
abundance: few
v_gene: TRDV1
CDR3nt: TGTGCTCTTGGGGAACTTGATCATTCCTGGGGAAAGGACCCCGGCGATAAACTCATCTTT
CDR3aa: CALGELDHSWGKDPGDKLIF

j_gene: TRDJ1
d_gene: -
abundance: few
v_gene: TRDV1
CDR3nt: TGTGCTCTTGGGGAACTTCTGGGAGAACGGTACACCGATAAACTCATCTTT
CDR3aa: CALGELLGERYTDKLIF

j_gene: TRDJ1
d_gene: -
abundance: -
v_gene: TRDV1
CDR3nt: TGTGCTCTTGTATCTCGACCTGGGACAGAGCTGGGGACCGCTTACACCGATAAACTCATCTTT
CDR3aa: CALVSRPGTELGTAYTDKLIF

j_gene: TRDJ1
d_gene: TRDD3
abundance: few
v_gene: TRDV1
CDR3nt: TGTGCTCTTGGGGAAGGGGAAGACTGGGGGATACGCACCGATAAACTCATCTTT
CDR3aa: CALGEGEDWGIRTDKLIF

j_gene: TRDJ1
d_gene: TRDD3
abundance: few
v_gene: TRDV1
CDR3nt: TGTGCTCTTGGGGAAAACTGGGGGATACGCATGACCGATAAACTCATCTTT
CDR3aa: CALGENWGIRMTDKLIF

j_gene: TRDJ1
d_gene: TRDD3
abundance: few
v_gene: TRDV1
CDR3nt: TGTGCTCTTGGGAACGGGGTTCCTACAAGGTACTGGGGGATCTCGGTGAAAGGCACCGATAAACTCATCTTT
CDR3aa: CALGNGVPTRYWGISVKGTDKLIF

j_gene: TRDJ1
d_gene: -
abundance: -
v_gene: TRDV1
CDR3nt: TGTGCTCTTGGGGAACGGGGGGCCTTCTCGATACTCGGCGATAAACTCATCTTT
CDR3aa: CALGERGAFSILGDKLIF

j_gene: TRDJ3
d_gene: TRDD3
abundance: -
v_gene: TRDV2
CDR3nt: TGTGCCTGTGCCACGTACTGGGGGAGCTCCTGGGACACCCGACAGATGTTTTTC
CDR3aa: CACATYWGSSWDTRQMFF

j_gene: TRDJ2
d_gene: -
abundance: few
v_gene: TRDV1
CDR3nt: TGTGCTCTTGGGGACTTAAAAATTCCTACGGGGGATATGCCAGCACAACTCTTCTTT
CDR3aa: CALGDLKIPTGDMPAQLFF

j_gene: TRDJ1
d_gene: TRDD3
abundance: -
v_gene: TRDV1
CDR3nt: TGTGCTCTCCCTTGGGAGGGGGATACTCCAACTCCCCCATACACCGATAAACTCATCTTT
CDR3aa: CALPWEGDTPTPPYTDKLIF

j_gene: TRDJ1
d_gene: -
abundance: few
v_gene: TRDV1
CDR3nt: TGTGCTCTTGGGGAACTGATAGGTATTATTCGTAGCACCGATAAACTCATCTTT
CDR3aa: CALGELIGIIRSTDKLIF

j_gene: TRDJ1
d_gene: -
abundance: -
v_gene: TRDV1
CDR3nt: TGTGCTCTTGGGGAACGTCTTGCCCCCTACACCGATAAACTCATCTTT
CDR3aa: CALGERLAPYTDKLIF

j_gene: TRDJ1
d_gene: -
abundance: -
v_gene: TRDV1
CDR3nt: TGTGCTCTTGGGACCGAAAGAAGATCTGGCAACAAACTCATCTTT
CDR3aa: CALGTERRSGNKLIF

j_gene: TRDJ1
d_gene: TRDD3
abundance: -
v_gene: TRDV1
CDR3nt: TGTGCTCTTGGGGGACTCCTCTACGCCGAATGGGGGATACGGGCCACCGATAAACTCATCTTT
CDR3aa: CALGGLLYAEWGIRATDKLIF

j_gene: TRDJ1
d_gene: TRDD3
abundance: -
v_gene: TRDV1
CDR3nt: TGTGCTCTTGGGGTAGACCCCTACTGGGGCCCCGGGACCGATAAACTCATCTTT
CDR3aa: CALGVDPYWGPGTDKLIF

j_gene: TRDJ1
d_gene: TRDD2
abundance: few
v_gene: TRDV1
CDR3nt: TGTGCTCTTGGGTCTTCCTACGAGGGTCTTAAACTCATCTTT
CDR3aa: CALGSSYEGLKLIF

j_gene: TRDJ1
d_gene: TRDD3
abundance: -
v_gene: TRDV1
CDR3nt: TGTGCTCTTGTAGGGGGTAAAGAGGCCCTACTGGGGGATACGATTGTAACCGATAAACTCATCTTT
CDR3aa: CALVGGKEALLGDTIVTDKLIF

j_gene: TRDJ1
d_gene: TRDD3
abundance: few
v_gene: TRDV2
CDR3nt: TGTGCCTGTGACACCTTATACTGGGGGATACGGCTCACCGATAAACTCATCTTT
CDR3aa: CACDTLYWGIRLTDKLIF

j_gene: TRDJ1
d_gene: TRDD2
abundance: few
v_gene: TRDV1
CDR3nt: TGTGCTCTTGGGATACCCCGATTCCTACGGGGAACTTACACCGATAAACTCATCTTT
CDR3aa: CALGIPRFLRGTYTDKLIF

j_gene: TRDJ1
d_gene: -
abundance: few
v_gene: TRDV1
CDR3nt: TGTGCTCCTGGGGACACCGATAAACTCATCTTT
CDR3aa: CAPGDTDKLIF

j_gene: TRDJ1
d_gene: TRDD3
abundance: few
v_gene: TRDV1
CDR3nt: TGTGCTCTTGGGGGACTACACTGGGGGGCCGATAAACTCATCTTT
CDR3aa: CALGGLHWGADKLIF

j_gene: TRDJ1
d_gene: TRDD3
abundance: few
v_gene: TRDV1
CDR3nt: TGTGCTCTTGGGGCTGGTCTGGGGGGCCCTTTTACGTACACCGATAAACTCATCTTT
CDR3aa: CALGAGLGGPFTYTDKLIF

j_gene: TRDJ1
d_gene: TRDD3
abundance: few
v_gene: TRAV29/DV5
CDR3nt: TGTGCAGCAAGCGCGGGTTCCTCCTTACTGGGGGAAGGAGGGGATAAACTCATCTTT
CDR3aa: CAASAGSSLLGEGGDKLIF

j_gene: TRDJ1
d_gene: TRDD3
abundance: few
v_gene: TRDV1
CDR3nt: TGTGCTCTTGGGGGCCCTACGTTTCCTCACTGGGGGATAGGGTACGGCGATAAACTCATCTTT
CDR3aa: CALGGPTFPHWGIGYGDKLIF

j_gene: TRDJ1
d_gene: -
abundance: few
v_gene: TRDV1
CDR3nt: TGTGCTCTTGGGGAATCCCGTAAGGCTTCCTTGCTCTGGGACCCAGATACCGATAAACTCATCTTT
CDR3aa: CALGESRKASLLWDPDTDKLIF

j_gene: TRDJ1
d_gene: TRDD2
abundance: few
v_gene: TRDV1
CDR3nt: TGTGCTCTTGCCCTTCCTACCGTACCTGGGGACTCCCCCGACACCGATAAACTCATCTTT
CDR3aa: CALALPTVPGDSPDTDKLIF

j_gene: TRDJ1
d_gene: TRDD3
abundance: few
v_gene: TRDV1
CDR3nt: TGTGCTCTTGGGGAAAGGATCCGGGGATACGGGAGGACCGATAAACTCATCTTT
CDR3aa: CALGERIRGYGRTDKLIF

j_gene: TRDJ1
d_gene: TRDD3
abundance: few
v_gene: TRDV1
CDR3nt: TGTGCTCTTGGGGAACTAACCCCCCTCCCTACGACTGGGGGATGGAACACCGATAAACTCATCTTT
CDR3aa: CALGELTPLPTTGGWNTDKLIF

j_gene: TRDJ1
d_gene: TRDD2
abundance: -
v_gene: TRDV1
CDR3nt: TGTGCTCTCGGGGGACTTCCTACGGAGGATATTTTCGTCTCATACACCGATAAACTCATCTTT
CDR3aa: CALGGLPTEDIFVSYTDKLIF